These 8 T cell receptor beta chains share one sample of origin, sequenced in a study of T cell responses to AZD1222 COVID-19 vaccine. Produced via immunoSEQ multiplex PCR; TCRdb's table is partial and in-frame only. The sample has approximately 150,000 clones, 88% seen once. Sequencing was performed on peripheral blood, taken 28 days after the second dose of the MenACWY control vaccine. The receptors shown here come from an adult who received the MenACWY meningococcal vaccine as a control.

The V call is TRBV12-5, the J call TRBJ2-5; 9 nucleotides match TRBD1. CDR3 length equals 14 residues. In germline, CDR1 is LGHNT, CDR2 FRNRAP. V shed 6 bases and J 2 bases; nucleotides not matched to a gene: 4. CDR3 residues: CASGLGQGQETQYF. Written as DNA, the CDR3 is TGTGCTAGTGGGCTGGGACAGGGACAAGAGACCCAGTACTTC.

The chain joins TRBV6-5 to TRBJ1-3; D gene uncertain. V was trimmed by 6 bases and J by 2 bases, leaving 11 bases between them. CDR1 and CDR2 from the germline V gene are MNHEY and SVGAGI. CDR3 size: 14 residues. The CDR3 DNA sequence: TGTGCCAGCAGCCGTATGGGAGCTGGAAACACCATATATTTT. It encodes CASSRMGAGNTIYF.

The chain's CDR3 is CASSYSRPDTQYF. The DNA of the CDR3 is TGTGCCAGCAGTTACTCCCGGCCAGATACGCAGTATTTT. The chain is built from TRBV6-5 and TRBJ2-3; unclear D gene. Germline-derived CDR1 and CDR2 are MNHEY and SVGAGI. Trimming removed 0 bases at V and 4 bases at J, with 5 bases between. The CDR3 contains 13 residues.

The V and J genes are TRBV6-2 or TRBV6-3 and TRBJ2-7, with D possibly matching TRBD2 (5 bases). Trimming removed 4 bases at V and 7 bases at J, with 20 bases between. Germline CDR1 MNHEY, CDR2 SVGEGT. The CDR3 loop spans 15 amino acids. Here the CDR3 reads CASSSISLIPGEQYF. For the CDR3, the DNA is TGTGCCAGCAGTTCCATATCTCTCATCCCGGGAGAGCAGTACTTC.

The chain combines TRBV29-1 with TRBJ1-4; D perhaps matches TRBD1 (5 bases). Germline values: CDR1 SQVTM, CDR2 ANQGSEA. V shed 3 bases and J shed 5 bases, with 7 bases lying between them. The CDR3 is 12 residues long. In DNA, the CDR3 is TGCAGCGTTGAGGGGCGCAATGAAAAACTGTTTTTT. Residues: CSVEGRNEKLFF. Looking up the rest from reference TRBV29-1 and TRBJ1-4 gives the full variable domain: SAVISQKPSRDICQRGTSLTIQCQVDSQVTMMFWYRQQPGQSLTLIATANQGSEATYESGFVIDKFPISRPNLTFSTLTVSNMSPEDSSIYLCSVEGRNEKLFFGSGTQLSVL.

This clone was seen more than once but under ten times. The chain joins TRBV6-6 to TRBJ1-5; TRBD1 agrees at 10 bases. This CDR3 contains 16 residues. V gave up 5 bases and J gave up 0 bases; unmatched junction bases: 4. Germline V lookup: CDR1 MNHNY, CDR2 SVGAGI (reference sequence). CDR3 sequence (DNA): TGTGCCAGCAGTACACGGACAGGGGGTAGCAATCAGCCCCAGCATTTT. It translates to CASSTRTGGSNQPQHF.

The chain links TRBV5-1 to TRBJ1-1, with TRBD1 matching 11 bases. The germline CDR1 and CDR2 sequences are SGHRS and YFSETQ. The CDR3 runs 17 residues. J lost 0 bases, V lost 3 bases, and 7 bases had no gene match. The CDR3 spells CASSSAGQGVMNTEAFF. The CDR3 region has the DNA TGCGCCAGCAGCTCGGCGGGACAGGGGGTTATGAACACTGAAGCTTTCTTT.

In DNA, the CDR3 is TGTGCCAGCAGCCCTAGGACAGGCACAGATACGCAGTATTTT. Translation: CASSPRTGTDTQYF. V gene TRBV11-3 combines with J gene TRBJ2-3; the D gene is possibly TRBD1 (6 bases). The CDR3 consists of 14 residues. From germline, CDR1 is SGHNT and CDR2 YENEEA. Trimming shortened V by 5 bases and J by 1 base, and 10 bases separated the two germline ends.